These T cell receptor beta chains were read from a single sample in a study of shared clonotypes between healthy human individuals. Clones were sequenced by immunoSEQ multiplex PCR, and TCRdb holds only the in-frame ones, with some missing. Of roughly 320,000 clones in the sample, 87% are singletons; the top ten hold about 16%. The sequenced material came from memory CD8+ T cells sorted from blood. The receptors come from a man younger than 30 in good health. The conserved cysteine and the conserved F or W are not part of the CDR3 here. Each record gives: D gene, J gene, V gene, CDR3 protein. D genes are given only for firm matches.

TRBD1	TRBJ1-1	TRBV11-3	ASSKTGENTEAF
.	TRBJ1-2	TRBV5-4	ASSLGGQTANYGYT
.	TRBJ1-6	TRBV27	ASSLGDSNSPLH
.	TRBJ2-4	TRBV14	ASSHKGGAKNIQY
.	TRBJ1-3	TRBV6-6	ASSQGTIY
.	TRBJ2-2	TRBV30	AWSAGTQLF
TRBD1	TRBJ2-3	TRBV30	AWSGTGLRDTQY
TRBD1	TRBJ2-7	TRBV10-1	ASTTGTDTTYEQY
.	TRBJ2-3	TRBV4-1	ASSPPTDTQY
.	TRBJ2-2	TRBV9	ASSGNRELF
.	TRBJ2-2	TRBV28	ASAFPTDGGSGELF
TRBD1	TRBJ2-7	TRBV11-2	ASSLGTGGSWEQY
TRBD2	TRBJ2-1	TRBV5-1	ASSWGPGLAEDNEQF
.	TRBJ1-1	TRBV30	AWSNVWGMNTEAF
.	TRBJ1-6	TRBV7-2	ASSLPRGESYNSPLH
.	TRBJ1-1	TRBV5-1	ASSLVSPGITEAF